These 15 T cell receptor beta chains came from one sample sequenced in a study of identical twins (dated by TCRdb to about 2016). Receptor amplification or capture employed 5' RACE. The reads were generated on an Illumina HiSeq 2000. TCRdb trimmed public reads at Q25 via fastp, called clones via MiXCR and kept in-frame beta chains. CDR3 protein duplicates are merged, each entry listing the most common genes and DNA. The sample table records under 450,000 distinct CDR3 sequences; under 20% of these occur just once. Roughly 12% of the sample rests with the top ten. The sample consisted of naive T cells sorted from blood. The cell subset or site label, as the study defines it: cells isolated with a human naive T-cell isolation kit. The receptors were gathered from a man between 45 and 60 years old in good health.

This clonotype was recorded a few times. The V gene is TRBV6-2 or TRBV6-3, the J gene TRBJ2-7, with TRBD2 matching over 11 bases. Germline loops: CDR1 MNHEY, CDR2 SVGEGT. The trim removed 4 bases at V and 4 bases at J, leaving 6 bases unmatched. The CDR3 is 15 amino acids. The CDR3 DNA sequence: TGTGCCAGCAGTTCGAGACTAGCGGGACATTACGAGCAGTACTTC. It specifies CASSSRLAGHYEQYF.

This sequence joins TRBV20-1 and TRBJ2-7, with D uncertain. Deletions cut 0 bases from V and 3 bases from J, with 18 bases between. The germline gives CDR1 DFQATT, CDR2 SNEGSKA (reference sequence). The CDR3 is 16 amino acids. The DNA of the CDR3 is TGCAGTGCTAGAGATCGGACCCGAGGTTCAGGCTACGAGCAGTACTTC. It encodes CSARDRTRGSGYEQYF.

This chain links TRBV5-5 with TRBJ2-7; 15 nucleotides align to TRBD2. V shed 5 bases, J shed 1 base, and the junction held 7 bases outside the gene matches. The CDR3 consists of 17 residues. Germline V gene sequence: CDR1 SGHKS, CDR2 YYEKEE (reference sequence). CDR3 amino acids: CASSSAGLAGGSYEQYF. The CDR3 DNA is TGTGCCAGCAGTTCCGCGGGACTAGCGGGAGGATCCTACGAGCAGTACTTC.

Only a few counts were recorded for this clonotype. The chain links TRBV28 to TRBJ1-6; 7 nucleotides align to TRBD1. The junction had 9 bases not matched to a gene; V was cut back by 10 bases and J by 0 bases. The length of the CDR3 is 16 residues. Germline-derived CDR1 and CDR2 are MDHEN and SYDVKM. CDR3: CAIRDSQSSYNSPLHF. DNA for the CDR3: TGTGCCATCCGGGACAGCCAGAGCTCCTATAATTCACCCCTCCACTTT. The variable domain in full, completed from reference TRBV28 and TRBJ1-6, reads DVKVTQSSRYLVKRTGEKVFLECVQDMDHENMFWYRQDPGLGLRLIYFSYDVKMKEKGDIPEGYSVSREKKERFSLILESASTNQTSMYLCAIRDSQSSYNSPLHFGNGTRLTVT.

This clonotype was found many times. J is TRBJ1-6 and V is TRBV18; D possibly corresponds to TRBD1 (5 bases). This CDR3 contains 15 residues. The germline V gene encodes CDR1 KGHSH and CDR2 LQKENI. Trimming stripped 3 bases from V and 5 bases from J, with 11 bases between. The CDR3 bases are TGTGCCAGCTCACCTCCGGGGCCAAATAATTCACCCCTCCACTTT. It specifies CASSPPGPNNSPLHF.

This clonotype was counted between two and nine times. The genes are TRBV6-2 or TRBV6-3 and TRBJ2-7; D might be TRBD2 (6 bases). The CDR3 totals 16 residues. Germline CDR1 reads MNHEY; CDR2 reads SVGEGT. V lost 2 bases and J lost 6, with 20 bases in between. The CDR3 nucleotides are TGTGCCAGCAGTTACCCTTTCCTACGGGAGAGTTTCGAGCAGTACTTC. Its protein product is CASSYPFLRESFEQYF.

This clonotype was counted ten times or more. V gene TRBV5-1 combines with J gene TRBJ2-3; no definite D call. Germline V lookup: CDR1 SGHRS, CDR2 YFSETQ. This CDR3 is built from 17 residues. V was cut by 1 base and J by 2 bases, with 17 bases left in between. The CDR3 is CASSLLGRSYLTDTQYF. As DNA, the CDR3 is TGCGCCAGCAGCTTGCTCGGACGGAGTTACCTCACAGATACGCAGTATTTT.

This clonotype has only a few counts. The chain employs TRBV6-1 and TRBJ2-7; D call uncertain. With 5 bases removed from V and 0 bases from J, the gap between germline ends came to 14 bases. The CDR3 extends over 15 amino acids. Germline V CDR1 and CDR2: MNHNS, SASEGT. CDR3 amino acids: CASSPGWQSSYEQYF. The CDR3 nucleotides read TGTGCCAGCAGTCCCGGATGGCAAAGCTCCTACGAGCAGTACTTC.

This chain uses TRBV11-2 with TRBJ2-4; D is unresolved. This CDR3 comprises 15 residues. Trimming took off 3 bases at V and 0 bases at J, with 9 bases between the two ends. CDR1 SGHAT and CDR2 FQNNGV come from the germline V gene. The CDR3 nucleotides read TGTGCCAGCAGCTTCGAGGTGGTAGCCAAAAACATTCAGTACTTC. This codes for CASSFEVVAKNIQYF. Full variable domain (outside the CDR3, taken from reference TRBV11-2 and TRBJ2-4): EAGVAQSPRYKIIEKRQSVAFWCNPISGHATLYWYQQILGQGPKLLIQFQNNGVVDDSQLPKDRFSAERLKGVDSTLKIQPAKLEDSAVYLCASSFEVVAKNIQYFGAGTRLSVL.

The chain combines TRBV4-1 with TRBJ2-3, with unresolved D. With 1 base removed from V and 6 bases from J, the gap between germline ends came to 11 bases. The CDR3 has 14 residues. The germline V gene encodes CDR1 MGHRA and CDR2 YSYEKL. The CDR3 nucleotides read TGCGCCAGCAGCCAAGCCTCCGCCAGGGATACGCAGTATTTT. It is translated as CASSQASARDTQYF.

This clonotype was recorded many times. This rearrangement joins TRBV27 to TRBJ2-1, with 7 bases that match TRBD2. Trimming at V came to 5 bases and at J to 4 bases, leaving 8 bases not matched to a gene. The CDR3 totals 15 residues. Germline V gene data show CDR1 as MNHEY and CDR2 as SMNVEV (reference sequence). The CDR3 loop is CASSAGLGDYNEQFF. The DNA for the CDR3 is TGTGCCAGCAGTGCCGGACTAGGAGATTACAATGAGCAGTTCTTC.

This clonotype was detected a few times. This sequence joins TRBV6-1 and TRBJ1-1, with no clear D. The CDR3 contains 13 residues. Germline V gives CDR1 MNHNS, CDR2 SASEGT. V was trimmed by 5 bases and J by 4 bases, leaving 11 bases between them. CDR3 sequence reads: CASSPRRPTEAFF. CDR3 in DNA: TGTGCCAGCAGTCCCCGACGGCCCACTGAAGCTTTCTTT.

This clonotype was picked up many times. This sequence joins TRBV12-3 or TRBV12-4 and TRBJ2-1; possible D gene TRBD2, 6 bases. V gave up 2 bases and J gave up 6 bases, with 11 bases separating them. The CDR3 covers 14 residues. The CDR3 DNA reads TGTGCCAGCAGTTTATTCGGGAGTCGCAATGAGCAGTTCTTC. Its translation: CASSLFGSRNEQFF.

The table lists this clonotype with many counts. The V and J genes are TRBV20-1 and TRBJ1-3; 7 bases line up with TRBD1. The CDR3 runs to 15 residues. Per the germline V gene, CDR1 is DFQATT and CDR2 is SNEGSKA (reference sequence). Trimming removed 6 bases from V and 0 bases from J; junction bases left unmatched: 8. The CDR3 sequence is CSAEDRFYSGNTIYF. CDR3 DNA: TGCAGTGCCGAGGACAGGTTCTACTCTGGAAACACCATATATTTT.

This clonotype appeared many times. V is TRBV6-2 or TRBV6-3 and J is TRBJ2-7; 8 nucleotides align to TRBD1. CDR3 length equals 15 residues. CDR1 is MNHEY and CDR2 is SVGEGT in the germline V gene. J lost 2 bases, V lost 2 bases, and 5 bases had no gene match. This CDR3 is CASSYRDRRPYEQYF. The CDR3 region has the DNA TGTGCCAGCAGTTACAGGGACAGGCGTCCCTACGAGCAGTACTTC.